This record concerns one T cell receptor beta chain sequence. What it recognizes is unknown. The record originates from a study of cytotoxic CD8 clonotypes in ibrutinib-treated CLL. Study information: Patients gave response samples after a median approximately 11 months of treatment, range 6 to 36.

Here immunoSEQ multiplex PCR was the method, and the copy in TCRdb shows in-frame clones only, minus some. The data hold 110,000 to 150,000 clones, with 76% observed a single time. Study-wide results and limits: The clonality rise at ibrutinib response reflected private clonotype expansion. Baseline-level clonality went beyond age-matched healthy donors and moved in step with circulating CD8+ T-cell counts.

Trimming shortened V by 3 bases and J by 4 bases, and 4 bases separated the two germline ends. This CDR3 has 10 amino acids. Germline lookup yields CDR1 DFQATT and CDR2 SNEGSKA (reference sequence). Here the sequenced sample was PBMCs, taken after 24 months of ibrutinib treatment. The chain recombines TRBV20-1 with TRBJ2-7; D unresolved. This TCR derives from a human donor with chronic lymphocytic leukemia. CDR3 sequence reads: CSASPYEQYF. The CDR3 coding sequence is TGCAGTGCTAGCCCATACGAGCAGTACTTC.